This TCR beta chain appears in the sequencing data of a study of cytomegalovirus exposure and HLA in healthy donors. Trimming took 3 bases from V and 3 from J, leaving 14 bases between them. The CDR3 has 15 residues. CDR1 is KGHSH, CDR2 LQKENI, per germline. Overall study results and limits: Exclusion as indistinguishable affected some V segments, including TRBV6-2 and TRBV6-3.

The PCR was carried out with 60 Vbeta primers and 13 Jbeta primers. Here immunoSEQ multiplex PCR was the method, and the copy in TCRdb shows in-frame clones only, minus some. The sample lists 100,000 to 150,000 clones; about four fifths were seen once. Note on this clone: Its antigen is as yet unknown.

V is TRBV18 and J is TRBJ1-1; D perhaps matches TRBD1 (5 bases). The origin of this receptor is a man under 40 in good health and CMV-seronegative. Sequences were obtained from PBMCs. DNA of the CDR3: TGTGCCAGCTCACCGAACGACCAGGGATACACTGAAGCTTTCTTT. This codes for CASSPNDQGYTEAFF.